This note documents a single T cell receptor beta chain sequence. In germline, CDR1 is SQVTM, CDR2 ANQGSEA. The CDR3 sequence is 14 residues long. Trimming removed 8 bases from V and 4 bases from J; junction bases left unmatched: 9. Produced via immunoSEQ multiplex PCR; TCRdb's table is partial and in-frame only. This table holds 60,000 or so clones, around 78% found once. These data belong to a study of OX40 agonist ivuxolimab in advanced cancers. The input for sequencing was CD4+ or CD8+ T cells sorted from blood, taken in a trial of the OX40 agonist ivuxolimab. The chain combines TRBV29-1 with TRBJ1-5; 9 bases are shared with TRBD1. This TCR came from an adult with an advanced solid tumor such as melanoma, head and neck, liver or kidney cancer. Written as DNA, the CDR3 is TGCAGCTTCTCAACAGGGGGCGGTAATCAGCCCCAGCATTTT. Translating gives CSFSTGGGNQPQHF.